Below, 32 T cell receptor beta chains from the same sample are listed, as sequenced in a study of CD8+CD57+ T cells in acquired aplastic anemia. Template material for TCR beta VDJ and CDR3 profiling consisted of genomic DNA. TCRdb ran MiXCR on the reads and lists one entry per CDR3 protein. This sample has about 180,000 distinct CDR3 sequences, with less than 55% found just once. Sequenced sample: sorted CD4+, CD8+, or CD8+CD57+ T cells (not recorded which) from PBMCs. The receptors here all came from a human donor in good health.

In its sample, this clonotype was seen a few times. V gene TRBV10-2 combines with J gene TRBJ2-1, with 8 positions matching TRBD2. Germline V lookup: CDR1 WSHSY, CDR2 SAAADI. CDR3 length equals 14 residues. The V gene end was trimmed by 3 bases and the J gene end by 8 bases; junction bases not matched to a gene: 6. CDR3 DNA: TGCGCCAGCAGTGACCCATGGACTAGCTATGAGCAGTTCTTC. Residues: CASSDPWTSYEQFF.

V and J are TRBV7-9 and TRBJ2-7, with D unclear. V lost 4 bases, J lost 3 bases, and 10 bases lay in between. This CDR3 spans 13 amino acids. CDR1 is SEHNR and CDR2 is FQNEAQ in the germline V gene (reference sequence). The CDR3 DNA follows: TGTGCCAGCAGCTCCCTTTTAGTCTACGAGCAGTACTTC. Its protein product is CASSSLLVYEQYF. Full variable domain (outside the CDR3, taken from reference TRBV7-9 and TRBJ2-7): DTGVSQNPRHKITKRGQNVTFRCDPISEHNRLYWYRQTLGQGPEFLTYFQNEAQLEKSRLLSDRFSAERPKGSFSTLEIQRTEQGDSAMYLCASSSLLVYEQYFGPGTRLTVT.

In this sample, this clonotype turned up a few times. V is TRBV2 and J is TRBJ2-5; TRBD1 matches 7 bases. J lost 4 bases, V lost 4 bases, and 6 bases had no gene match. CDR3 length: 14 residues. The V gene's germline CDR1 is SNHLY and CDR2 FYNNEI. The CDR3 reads CASSGNRGRETQYF. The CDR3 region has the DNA TGTGCCAGCAGTGGCAACAGGGGTCGAGAGACCCAGTACTTC. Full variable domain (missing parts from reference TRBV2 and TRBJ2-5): EPEVTQTPSHQVTQMGQEVILRCVPISNHLYFYWYRQILGQKVEFLVSFYNNEISEKSEIFDDQFSVERPDGSNFTLKIRSTKLEDSAMYFCASSGNRGRETQYFGPGTRLLVL.

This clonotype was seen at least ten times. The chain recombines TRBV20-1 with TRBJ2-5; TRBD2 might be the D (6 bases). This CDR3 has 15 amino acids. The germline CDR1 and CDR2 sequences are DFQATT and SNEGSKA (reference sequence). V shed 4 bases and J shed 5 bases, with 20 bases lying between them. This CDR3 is CSAKAQRVVGETQYF. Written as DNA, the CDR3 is TGCAGTGCTAAGGCCCAGCGGGTAGTCGGGGAGACCCAGTACTTC.

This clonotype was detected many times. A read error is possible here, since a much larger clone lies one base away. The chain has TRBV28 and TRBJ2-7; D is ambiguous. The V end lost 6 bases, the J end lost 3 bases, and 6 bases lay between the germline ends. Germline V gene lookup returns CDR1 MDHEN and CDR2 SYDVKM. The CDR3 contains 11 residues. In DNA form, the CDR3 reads TGTGCCAGCAGCAACTTCTACGAGCAGTACTTC. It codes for CASSNFYEQYF.

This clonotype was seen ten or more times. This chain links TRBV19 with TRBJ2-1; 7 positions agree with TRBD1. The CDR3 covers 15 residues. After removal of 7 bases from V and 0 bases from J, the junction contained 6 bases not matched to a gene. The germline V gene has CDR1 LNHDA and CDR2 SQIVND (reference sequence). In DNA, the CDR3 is TGTGCCAGTACTAAAACAGGGGCCTCCTACAATGAGCAGTTCTTC. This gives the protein CASTKTGASYNEQFF. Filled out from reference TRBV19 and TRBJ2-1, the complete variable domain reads DGGITQSPKYLFRKEGQNVTLSCEQNLNHDAMYWYRQDPGQGLRLIYYSQIVNDFQKGDIAEGYSVSREKKESFPLTVTSAQKNPTAFYLCASTKTGASYNEQFFGPGTRLTVL.

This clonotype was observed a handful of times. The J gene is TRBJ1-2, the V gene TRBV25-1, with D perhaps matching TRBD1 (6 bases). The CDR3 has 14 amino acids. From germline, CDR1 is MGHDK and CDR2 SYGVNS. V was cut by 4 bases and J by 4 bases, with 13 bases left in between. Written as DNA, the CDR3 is TGTGCCAGCAGTGCTCCGACAGGCCTCTATGGCTACACCTTC. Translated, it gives CASSAPTGLYGYTF.

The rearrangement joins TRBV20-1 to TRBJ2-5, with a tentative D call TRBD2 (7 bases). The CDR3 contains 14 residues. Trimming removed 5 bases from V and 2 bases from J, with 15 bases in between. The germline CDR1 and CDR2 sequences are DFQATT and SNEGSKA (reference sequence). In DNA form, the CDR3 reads TGCAGTGCTCGTGGAGGGGGGGGGCAAGAGACCCAGTACTTC. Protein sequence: CSARGGGGQETQYF.

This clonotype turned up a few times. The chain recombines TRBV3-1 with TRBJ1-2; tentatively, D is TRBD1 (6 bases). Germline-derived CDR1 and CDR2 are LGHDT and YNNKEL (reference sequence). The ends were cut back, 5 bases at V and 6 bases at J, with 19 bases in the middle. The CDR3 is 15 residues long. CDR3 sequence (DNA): TGTGCCAGCAGCTCGCATGGGGGCCTTATAGATGGCTACACCTTC. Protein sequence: CASSSHGGLIDGYTF.

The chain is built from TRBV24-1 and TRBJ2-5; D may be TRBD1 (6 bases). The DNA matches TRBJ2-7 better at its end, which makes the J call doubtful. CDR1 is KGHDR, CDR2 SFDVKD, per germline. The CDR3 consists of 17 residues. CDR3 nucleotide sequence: TGTGCCACCAGTGCTAGACCCGTCATAGACAGGCACGACGAGCAGTACTTC. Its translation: CATSARPVIDRHDEQYF.

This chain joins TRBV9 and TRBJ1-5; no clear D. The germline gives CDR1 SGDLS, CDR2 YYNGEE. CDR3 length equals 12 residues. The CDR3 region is CAAKTYNQPQHF. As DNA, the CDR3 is TGTGCAGCAAAAACTTACAATCAGCCCCAGCATTTT. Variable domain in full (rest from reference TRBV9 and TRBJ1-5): DSGVTQTPKHLITATGQRVTLRCSPRSGDLSVYWYQQSLDQGLQFLIQYYNGEERAKGNILERFSAQQFPDLHSELNLSSLELGDSALYFCAAKTYNQPQHFGDGTRLSIL.

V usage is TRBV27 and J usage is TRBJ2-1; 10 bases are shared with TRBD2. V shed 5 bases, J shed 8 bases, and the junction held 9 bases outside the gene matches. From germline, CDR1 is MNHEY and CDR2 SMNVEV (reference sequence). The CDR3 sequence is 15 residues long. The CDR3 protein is CASSPPLGLAYEQFF. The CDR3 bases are TGTGCCAGCAGTCCCCCCTTGGGACTAGCGTATGAGCAGTTCTTC.

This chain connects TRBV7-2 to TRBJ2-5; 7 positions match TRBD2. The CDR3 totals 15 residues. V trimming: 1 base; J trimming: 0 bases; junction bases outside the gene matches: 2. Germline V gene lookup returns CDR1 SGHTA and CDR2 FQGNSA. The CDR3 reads CASSLGAGNQETQYF. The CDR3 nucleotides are TGTGCCAGCAGCTTAGGAGCGGGGAACCAAGAGACCCAGTACTTC.

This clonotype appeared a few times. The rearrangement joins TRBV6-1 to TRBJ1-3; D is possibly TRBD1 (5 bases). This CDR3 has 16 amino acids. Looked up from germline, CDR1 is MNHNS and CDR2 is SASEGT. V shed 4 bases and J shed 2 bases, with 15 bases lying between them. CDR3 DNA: TGTGCCAGCAGTGGTGGTGGGGCCGGGGCTGGAAACACCATATATTTT. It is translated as CASSGGGAGAGNTIYF.

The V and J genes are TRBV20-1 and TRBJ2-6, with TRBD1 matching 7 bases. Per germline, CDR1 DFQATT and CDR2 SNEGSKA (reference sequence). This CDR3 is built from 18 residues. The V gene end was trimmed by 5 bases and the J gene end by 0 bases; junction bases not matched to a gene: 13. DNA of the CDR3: TGCAGTGCTGCCCCCGGACAGGCATCCTCCTCTGGGGCCAACGTCCTGACTTTC. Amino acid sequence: CSAAPGQASSSGANVLTF.

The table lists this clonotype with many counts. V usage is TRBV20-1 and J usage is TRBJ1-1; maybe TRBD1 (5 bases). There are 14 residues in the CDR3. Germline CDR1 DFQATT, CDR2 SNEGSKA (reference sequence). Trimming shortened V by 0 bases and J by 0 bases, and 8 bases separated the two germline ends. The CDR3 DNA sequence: TGCAGTGCTAGAGATGGGACCATGAACACTGAAGCTTTCTTT. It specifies CSARDGTMNTEAFF.

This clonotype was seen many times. The CDR3 reads CASGWRESTDTQYF. The CDR3, as DNA: TGTGCTAGTGGTTGGAGGGAGTCCACAGATACGCAGTATTTT. The V call is TRBV12-5, the J call TRBJ2-3, with a weak D call TRBD2 (6 bases). V lost 4 bases and J 2 bases, leaving 10 bases between the germline ends. Germline V gene data show CDR1 as LGHNT and CDR2 as FRNRAP. The CDR3 is 14 amino acids.

The CDR3 nucleotides read TGTGCCAGCAGCTTACGCGGCGGCGCGAATCAGCCCCAGCATTTT. Translated: CASSLRGGANQPQHF. This rearrangement joins TRBV7-8 to TRBJ1-5; no definite D call. This CDR3 has 15 amino acids. CDR1 and CDR2 (germline): SGHVS, FQNEAQ. V gave up 2 bases and J gave up 4 bases, with 12 bases separating them.

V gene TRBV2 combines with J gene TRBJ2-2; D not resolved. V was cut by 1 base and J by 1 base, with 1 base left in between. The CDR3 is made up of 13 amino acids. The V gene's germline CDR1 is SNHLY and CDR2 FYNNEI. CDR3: CASSEENTGELFF. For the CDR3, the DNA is TGTGCCAGCAGTGAAGAGAACACCGGGGAGCTGTTTTTT.

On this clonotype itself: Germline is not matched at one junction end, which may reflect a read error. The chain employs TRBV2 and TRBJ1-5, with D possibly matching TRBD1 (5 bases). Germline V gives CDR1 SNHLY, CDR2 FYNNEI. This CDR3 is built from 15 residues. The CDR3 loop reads CAGSEWGTSNQPQHF. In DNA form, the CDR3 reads TGTGCCGGCAGTGAATGGGGCACCAGCAATCAGCCCCAGCATTTT.

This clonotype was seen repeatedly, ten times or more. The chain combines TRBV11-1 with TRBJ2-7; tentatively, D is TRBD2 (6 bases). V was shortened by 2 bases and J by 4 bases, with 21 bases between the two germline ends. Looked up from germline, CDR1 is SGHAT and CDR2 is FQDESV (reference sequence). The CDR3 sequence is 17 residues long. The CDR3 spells CASSLLVIGGPGYEQYF. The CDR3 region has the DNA TGTGCCAGCAGCTTACTTGTTATCGGAGGGCCCGGGTACGAGCAGTACTTC.

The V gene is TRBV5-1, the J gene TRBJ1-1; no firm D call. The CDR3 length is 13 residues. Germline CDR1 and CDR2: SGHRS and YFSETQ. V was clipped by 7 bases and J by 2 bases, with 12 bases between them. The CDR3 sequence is CASCKDGNTEAFF. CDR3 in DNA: TGCGCCAGCTGTAAGGACGGCAACACTGAAGCTTTCTTT.

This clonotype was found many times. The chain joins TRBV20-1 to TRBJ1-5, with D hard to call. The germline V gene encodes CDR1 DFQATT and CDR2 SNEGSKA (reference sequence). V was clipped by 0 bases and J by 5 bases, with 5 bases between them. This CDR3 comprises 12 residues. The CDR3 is CSARDGDQPQHF. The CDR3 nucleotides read TGCAGTGCTAGAGACGGAGATCAGCCCCAGCATTTT.

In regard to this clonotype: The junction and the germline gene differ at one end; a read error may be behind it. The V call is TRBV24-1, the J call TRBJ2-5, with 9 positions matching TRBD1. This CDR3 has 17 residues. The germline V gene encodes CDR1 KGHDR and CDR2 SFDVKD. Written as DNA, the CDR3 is TGTACCACCAGTGAACCAAGCCGGGACAGGGTTTACGAGACCCAGTACTTC. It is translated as CTTSEPSRDRVYETQYF.

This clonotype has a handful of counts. In nucleotides, the CDR3 is TGCAGCGTTGGAGGGGGCAACACTGAAGCTTTCTTT. Translating gives CSVGGGNTEAFF. The V gene is TRBV29-1, the J gene TRBJ1-1, with TRBD1 matching over 7 bases. With 4 bases clipped from V and 2 bases from J, the junction kept 1 base outside the gene matches. This CDR3 spans 12 amino acids. CDR1 is SQVTM, CDR2 ANQGSEA, per germline.

CDR3: CASSVAGGAEADTQYF. DNA for the CDR3: TGTGCCAGCAGCGTAGCCGGGGGGGCCGAGGCAGATACGCAGTATTTT. V gene TRBV9 combines with J gene TRBJ2-3; 8 bases map to TRBD2. CDR1 is SGDLS and CDR2 is YYNGEE in the germline V gene. V lost 0 bases to trimming and J lost 4 bases; unmatched junction nucleotides: 7. This CDR3 is 16 amino acids long.

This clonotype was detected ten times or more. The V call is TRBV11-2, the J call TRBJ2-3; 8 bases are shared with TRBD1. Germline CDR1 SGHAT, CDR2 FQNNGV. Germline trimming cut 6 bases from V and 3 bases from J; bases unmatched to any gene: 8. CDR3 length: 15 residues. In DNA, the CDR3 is TGTGCCAGCAGTCCCGGACAGGGAGAGACAGATACGCAGTATTTT. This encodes CASSPGQGETDTQYF.

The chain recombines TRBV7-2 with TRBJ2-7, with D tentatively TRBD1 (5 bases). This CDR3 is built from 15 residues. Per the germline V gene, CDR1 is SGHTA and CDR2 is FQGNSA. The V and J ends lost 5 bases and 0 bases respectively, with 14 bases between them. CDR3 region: CASSRGYPCSYEQYF. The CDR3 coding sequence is TGTGCCAGCAGCAGGGGCTATCCGTGCTCCTACGAGCAGTACTTC.

The DNA for the CDR3 is TGTGCCAGCAGCTTGGTGACACCCCTCTACAATGAGCAGTTCTTC. This gives the protein CASSLVTPLYNEQFF. The V call is TRBV11-3, the J call TRBJ2-1; D unresolved. Trimming stripped 3 bases from V and 3 bases from J, with 12 bases between. Germline assignment: CDR1 SGHNT and CDR2 YENEEA. The CDR3 length is 15 residues.

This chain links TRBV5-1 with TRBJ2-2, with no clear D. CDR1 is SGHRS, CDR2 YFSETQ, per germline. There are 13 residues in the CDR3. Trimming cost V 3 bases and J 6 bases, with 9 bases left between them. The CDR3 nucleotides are TGCGCCAGCAGCTGGCGTGGGGCCGGGGAGCTGTTTTTT. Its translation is CASSWRGAGELFF.

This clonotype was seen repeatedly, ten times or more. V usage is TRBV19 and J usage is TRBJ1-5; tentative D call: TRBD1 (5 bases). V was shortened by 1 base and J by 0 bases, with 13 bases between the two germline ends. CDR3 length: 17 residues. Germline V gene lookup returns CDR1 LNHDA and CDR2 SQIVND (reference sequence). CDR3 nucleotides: TGTGCCAGTAGTATAGTGCGAATGGGGGGTAGCAATCAGCCCCAGCATTTT. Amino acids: CASSIVRMGGSNQPQHF.

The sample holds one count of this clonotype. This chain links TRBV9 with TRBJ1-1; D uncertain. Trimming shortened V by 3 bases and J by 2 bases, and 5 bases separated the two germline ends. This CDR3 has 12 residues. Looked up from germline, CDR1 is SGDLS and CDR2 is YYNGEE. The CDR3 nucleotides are TGTGCCAGCAGCGCGTATAACACTGAAGCTTTCTTT. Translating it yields CASSAYNTEAFF.